A selection of T cell receptor beta chains follows, all from one sample in a study of blood T cell repertoires in COVID-19. Clones were sequenced by immunoSEQ multiplex PCR, and TCRdb holds only the in-frame ones, with some missing. The sample shows around 190,000 clones, about 86% of them seen only once. Sequencing was done on a sample of peripheral blood. These receptors were collected from a man aged 65 to 79 with active or convalescent COVID-19. The CDR3 runs from the conserved cysteine through the conserved F or W. A D gene is named only where the DNA matches it firmly. Rows give clone size only sometimes, using once, few, many, or a class for an expanded clone.

TRBJ1-1 TRBV7-9 - - TGTGCCAGCAGCTTAGGGGGACTGACGAACACTGAAGCTTTCTTT CASSLGGLTNTEAFF
TRBJ2-4 TRBV5-1 - - TGCGCCAGCAGCTTGGGCCGGACAGAAAACATTCAGTACTTC CASSLGRTENIQYF
TRBJ2-1 TRBV6-2/TRBV6-3 TRBD1 - TGTGCCAGCAGTCGGGACAGCTACAATGAGCAGTTCTTC CASSRDSYNEQFF
TRBJ1-2 TRBV18 TRBD1 few TGTGCCAGCTCACCTACGGGACAGGCGCAAGGTTATGGCTACACCTTC CASSPTGQAQGYGYTF
TRBJ1-2 TRBV29-1 - many TGCAGCGTTCCGCAGGGATCCAACTATGGCTACACCTTC CSVPQGSNYGYTF
TRBJ2-7 TRBV5-1 - - TGCGCCAGCAGCTTGACAGGAATTCCCTACGAGCAGTACTTC CASSLTGIPYEQYF
TRBJ1-5 TRBV7-2 - - TGTGCCAGCAGCTTAGAAGGTTTACGGGGTGAGCCCCAGCATTTT CASSLEGLRGEPQHF
TRBJ2-1 TRBV7-3 TRBD2 - TGTGCCAGCAGCTTATTACCGGGAGGGCAGGATGAGCAGTTCTTC CASSLLPGGQDEQFF
TRBJ1-1 TRBV5-4 - - TGTGCCAGCAGGGAACAGGGCCGAGGAACTGAAGCTTTCTTT CASREQGRGTEAFF
TRBJ2-1 TRBV7-2 - once TGTGCCAGCAGCTTAGAGGCAGGGCTCTACAATGAGCAGTTCTTC CASSLEAGLYNEQFF
TRBJ1-2 TRBV5-1 - few TGCGCCAGCAGCTTGGCCGAAGGGGTCTACGGCTACACCTTC CASSLAEGVYGYTF
TRBJ2-7 TRBV20-1 - - TGCAGTGCTAGAGGACTCGACGAGCAGTACTTC CSARGLDEQYF
TRBJ1-2 TRBV28 TRBD1 - TGTGCCAGCAGGCAAACAGGGGCTTCGCGCTATGGCTACACCTTC CASRQTGASRYGYTF
TRBJ2-7 TRBV19 - - TGTGCCAGTAGTATAATCTCCCTTGACGGCTACTACTACGAGCAGTACTTC CASSIISLDGYYYEQYF
TRBJ2-5 TRBV9 TRBD1 - TGTGCCAGCAGCGTCACCCAGGGGGAACCAGAGACCCAGTACTTC CASSVTQGEPETQYF
TRBJ2-5 TRBV4-3 TRBD2 - TGCGCCAGCAGCCAGACCGGGACTAGTAAAGAGACCCAGTACTTC CASSQTGTSKETQYF
TRBJ1-2 TRBV12-3/TRBV12-4 - - TGTGCCAGCAGCACGAGGACAGATGGCTACACCTTC CASSTRTDGYTF
TRBJ2-2 TRBV19 - - TGTGCCAGTAGTATACAGGGGAACACCGGGGAGCTGTTTTTT CASSIQGNTGELFF
TRBJ1-5 TRBV5-3 - - TGTGCCAGAAGCTTGGCACTGAAAAATCAGCCCCAGCATTTT CARSLALKNQPQHF
TRBJ1-1 TRBV3-1/TRBV3-2 TRBD1 - TGTGCCAGCAGCCAAGGACAGGGGGTTTCTGAAGCTTTCTTT CASSQGQGVSEAFF
TRBJ1-4 TRBV2 - - TGTGCCAGCAGTGGCCAACCGACAGAAAGTAATGAAAAACTGTTTTTT CASSGQPTESNEKLFF
TRBJ1-2 TRBV19 - - TGTGCCAGTAGTACCGACGGGAGGAACTATGGCTACACCTTC CASSTDGRNYGYTF
TRBJ2-7 TRBV29-1 TRBD1 - TGCAGCGCCCGGCAGGGGGAGATCGAGCAGTACTTC CSARQGEIEQYF
TRBJ1-2 TRBV9 - - TGTGCCAGCAGCGTAGGAGGCCTCAACTATGGCTACACCTTC CASSVGGLNYGYTF
TRBJ1-1 TRBV5-1 - once TGCGCCAGCAGCGGAGGGATGGGAGAGAACACTGAAGCTTTCTTT CASSGGMGENTEAFF
TRBJ1-5 TRBV5-4 - many TGTGCCAGCAGCTTGGGGGGCAGTACAAATCAGCCCCAGCATTTT CASSLGGSTNQPQHF
TRBJ2-7 TRBV3-1/TRBV3-2 - - TGTGCCAGCAGTCCGTCCGTCGGGTTGACGGCCGCCGAGCAGTACTTC CASSPSVGLTAAEQYF
TRBJ2-7 TRBV11-2 - - TGTGCCAGCAGCTTACTGGGCATAGAATCCTACGAGCAGTACTTC CASSLLGIESYEQYF
TRBJ2-5 TRBV7-2 - - TGTGCCAGCAACCGCGCCGCTAGCGTGGAGACCCAGTACTTC CASNRAASVETQYF
TRBJ1-2 TRBV15 - - TGTGCCACCAGCAGAGAGGTGAGGGCCTGGGATGGCTACACCTTC CATSREVRAWDGYTF
TRBJ2-3 TRBV6-2/TRBV6-3 TRBD2 - TGTGCCAGCAGCCGGACTAGCGGGGCAAATGGAGGTACGCAGTATTTT CASSRTSGANGGTQYF
TRBJ2-1 TRBV11-2 - - TGTGCCAGCAGCTTAGGGGACTCCTCCTACAATGAGCAGTTCTTC CASSLGDSSYNEQFF
TRBJ1-1 TRBV18 TRBD1 - TGTGCCAGCTCACACGGACAGGGGGATCCGGGAAGGACTGAAGCTTTCTTT CASSHGQGDPGRTEAFF
TRBJ2-5 TRBV18 TRBD2 - TGTGCCAGCTCACCGCGACTAGCGGACCAAGAGACCCAGTACTTC CASSPRLADQETQYF
TRBJ2-5 TRBV18 - - TGTGCCAGCTCAGGCAGCCAAGAGACCCAGTACTTC CASSGSQETQYF
TRBJ2-7 TRBV9 - - TGTGCCAGCAGCCCCCTTGCCGCGGGGCGAGGGGAAGAGCAGTACTTC CASSPLAAGRGEEQYF
TRBJ1-1 TRBV7-2 TRBD1 - TGTGCCAGCAGCTTAGCGGGAAGCCGGGACAGGGTTTGTGTTTTCTTT CASSLAGSRDRVCVFF
TRBJ1-1 TRBV2 - - TGTGCCAGCAGAGAAAGAGCTCGGACAGCTGAAGCTTTCTTT CASRERARTAEAFF
TRBJ2-3 TRBV29-1 TRBD1 - TGCAGCGTTGAAGGAGGACAGGGGTCGGATACGCAGTATTTT CSVEGGQGSDTQYF
TRBJ1-1 TRBV28 - - TGTGCCAGCATGTATCTTAACACTGAAGCTTTCTTT CASMYLNTEAFF
TRBJ2-5 TRBV11-3 - - TGTGCCAGCAGCTTAGGACAGGAAGAGACCCAGTACTTC CASSLGQEETQYF
TRBJ1-2 TRBV5-6 TRBD1 - TGTGCCAGCAGCTCCGCCGGGACAGCTTATGGCTACACCTTC CASSSAGTAYGYTF
TRBJ2-2 TRBV6-4 TRBD2 - TGTGCCAGCAGTCAGGGACTAGCGGGCACCGGGGAGCTGTTTTTT CASSQGLAGTGELFF
TRBJ1-4 TRBV20-1 - - TGCAGTAGGCAAAGGGGTGAAAAACTGTTTTTT CSRQRGEKLFF
TRBJ1-4 TRBV27 TRBD1 - TGTGCCAGCAGTTTACAGGGGGCGCATTGGGAAAAACTGTTTTTT CASSLQGAHWEKLFF
TRBJ1-4 TRBV7-8 - many TGTGCCAGCAGCCTTATACTGTTTCAGGGTGGTGAAAAACTGTTTTTT CASSLILFQGGEKLFF
TRBJ1-2 TRBV20-1 - - TGCAGTACAGGGAACTATGGCTACACCTTC CSTGNYGYTF
TRBJ2-1 TRBV5-1 - - TGCGCCAGCAGCTTGGTGGCAGGATTGAACAATGAGCAGTTCTTC CASSLVAGLNNEQFF
TRBJ1-2 TRBV24-1 - - TGTGCCACCAGTGAGGGCACAAACTATGGCTACACCTTC CATSEGTNYGYTF
TRBJ1-5 TRBV27 - - TGTGCCAGCAGTTTATTCCCCAATAGCAATCAGCCCCAGCATTTT CASSLFPNSNQPQHF
TRBJ1-1 TRBV4-3 - - TGCGCCAGCAGCCACGAAAACCCGGGTCGGGGGACTGAAGCTTTCTTT CASSHENPGRGTEAFF
TRBJ2-7 TRBV30 - - TGTGCCTGGAGCTTAGTAGCGGTCCAATTCTCCTACGAGCAGTACTTC CAWSLVAVQFSYEQYF
TRBJ2-6 TRBV5-1 - - TGCGCCAGCAGCTTGGTTCTCTCTGGGGCCAACGTCCTGACTTTC CASSLVLSGANVLTF
TRBJ2-2 TRBV2 TRBD1 few TGTGCCAGCAGTTCAGACAGGGTGGTCACCGGGGAGCTGTTTTTT CASSSDRVVTGELFF
TRBJ2-7 TRBV24-1 TRBD1 - TGTGCCACCAGTGATCACCCCAGGGGGACCTCCTACGAGCAGTACTTC CATSDHPRGTSYEQYF
TRBJ1-3 TRBV3-1/TRBV3-2 - - TGTGCCAGCAGCCAACAGGGTACTGGAAACACCATATATTTT CASSQQGTGNTIYF
TRBJ2-7 TRBV11-2 TRBD1 - TGTGCCAGCAGCCGACAGGGGTACGAGCAGTACTTC CASSRQGYEQYF